This T cell receptor beta chain was retrieved from a study of siplizumab effects on memory and regulatory T cells. Overall study results and limits: Relative to controls at 25% to 30%, mappable alloreactive CD4+ clones exhibited a mean Treg-derived proportion of over 60% with siplizumab. Memory cells that were CD4+ and unstimulated gave rise to alloreactive sequences, which siplizumab significantly reduced.

Comment on this clone: Antigen specificity is unknown.

Per-sample assaying covered roughly 100,000 TCR templates. The assay was immunoSEQ multiplex PCR, and TCRdb's table has in-frame clones only and misses some. The table shows roughly 120,000 clones, with roughly 92% occurring only once. This CDR3 spans 16 amino acids. This TCR was sampled from a human donor in good health. Sample: CD4+ T cells sorted from blood. J is TRBJ1-1 and V is TRBV21-1. TRBV21-1 is an annotated pseudogene. The CDR3 spells CASSKEREGQYTEAFF. DNA of the CDR3: TGTGCCAGCAGCAAAGAAAGGGAAGGGCAGTACACTGAAGCTTTCTTT.